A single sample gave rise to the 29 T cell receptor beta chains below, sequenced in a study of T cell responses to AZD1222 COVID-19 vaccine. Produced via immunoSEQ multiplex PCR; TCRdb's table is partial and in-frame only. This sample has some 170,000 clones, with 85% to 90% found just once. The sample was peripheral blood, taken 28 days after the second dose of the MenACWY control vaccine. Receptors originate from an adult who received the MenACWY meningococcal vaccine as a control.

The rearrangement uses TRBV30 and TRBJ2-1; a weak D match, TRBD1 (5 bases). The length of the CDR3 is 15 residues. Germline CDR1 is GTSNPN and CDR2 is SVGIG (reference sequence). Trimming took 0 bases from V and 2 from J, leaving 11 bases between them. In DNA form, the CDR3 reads TGTGCCTGGAGTGTCAAGGGGCTAACCTACAATGAGCAGTTCTTC. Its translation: CAWSVKGLTYNEQFF.

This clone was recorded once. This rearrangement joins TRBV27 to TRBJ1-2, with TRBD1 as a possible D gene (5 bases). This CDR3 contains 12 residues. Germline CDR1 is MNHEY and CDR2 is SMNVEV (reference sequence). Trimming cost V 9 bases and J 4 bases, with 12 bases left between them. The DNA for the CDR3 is TGTGCCAGGAGGGACCACGCCTATGGCTACACCTTC. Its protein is CARRDHAYGYTF.

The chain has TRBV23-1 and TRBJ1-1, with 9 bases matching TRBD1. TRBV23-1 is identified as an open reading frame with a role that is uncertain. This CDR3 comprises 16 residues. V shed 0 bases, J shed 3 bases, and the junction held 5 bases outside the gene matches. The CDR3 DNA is TGCGCCAGCAGTCAATCCTGGGACAGGGCGGACACTGAAGCTTTCTTT. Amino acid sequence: CASSQSWDRADTEAFF.

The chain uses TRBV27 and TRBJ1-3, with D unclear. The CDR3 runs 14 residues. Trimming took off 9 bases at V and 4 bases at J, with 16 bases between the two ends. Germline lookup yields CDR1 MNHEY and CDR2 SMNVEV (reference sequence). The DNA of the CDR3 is TGTGCCAGTTCTGCGGGGAATGAGGGAAACACCATATATTTT. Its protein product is CASSAGNEGNTIYF.

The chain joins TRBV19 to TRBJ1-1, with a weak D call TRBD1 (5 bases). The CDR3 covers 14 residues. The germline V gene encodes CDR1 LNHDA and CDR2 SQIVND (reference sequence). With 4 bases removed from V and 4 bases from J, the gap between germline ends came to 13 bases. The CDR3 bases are TGTGCCAGTAGTAGGGGGTCCTTGGGCACTGAAGCTTTCTTT. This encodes CASSRGSLGTEAFF. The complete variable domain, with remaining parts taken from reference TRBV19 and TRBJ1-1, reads DGGITQSPKYLFRKEGQNVTLSCEQNLNHDAMYWYRQDPGQGLRLIYYSQIVNDFQKGDIAEGYSVSREKKESFPLTVTSAQKNPTAFYLCASSRGSLGTEAFFGQGTRLTVV.

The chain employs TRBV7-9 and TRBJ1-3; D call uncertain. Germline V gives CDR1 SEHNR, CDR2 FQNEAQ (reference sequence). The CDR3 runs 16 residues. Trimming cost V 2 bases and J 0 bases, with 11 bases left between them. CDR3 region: CASSLPQTRSGNTIYF. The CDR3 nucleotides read TGTGCCAGCAGCTTACCCCAGACACGCTCTGGAAACACCATATATTTT.

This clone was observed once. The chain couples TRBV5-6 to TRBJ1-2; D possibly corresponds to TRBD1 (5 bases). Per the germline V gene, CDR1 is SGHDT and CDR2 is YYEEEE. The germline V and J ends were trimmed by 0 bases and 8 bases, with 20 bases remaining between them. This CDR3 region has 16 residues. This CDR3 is CASSLVSSSRVEGYTF. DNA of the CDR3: TGTGCCAGCAGCTTGGTTAGTTCGAGCAGGGTGGAAGGCTACACCTTC. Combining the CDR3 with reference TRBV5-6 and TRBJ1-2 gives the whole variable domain DAGVTQSPTHLIKTRGQQVTLRCSPKSGHDTVSWYQQALGQGPQFIFQYYEEEERQRGNFPDRFSGHQFPNYSSELNVNALLLGDSALYLCASSLVSSSRVEGYTFGSGTRLTVV.

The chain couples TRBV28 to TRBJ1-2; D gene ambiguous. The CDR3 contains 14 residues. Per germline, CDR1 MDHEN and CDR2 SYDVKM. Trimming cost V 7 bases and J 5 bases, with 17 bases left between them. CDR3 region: CASIVSGYGYGYTF. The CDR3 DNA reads TGTGCCAGCATAGTTTCCGGCTACGGGTATGGCTACACCTTC.

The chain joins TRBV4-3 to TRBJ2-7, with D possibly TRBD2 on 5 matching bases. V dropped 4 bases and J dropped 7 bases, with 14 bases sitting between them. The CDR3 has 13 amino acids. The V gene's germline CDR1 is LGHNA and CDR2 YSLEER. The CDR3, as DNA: TGCGCCAGCAGCCGATCTGAGGGAACAGAGCAGTACTTC. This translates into CASSRSEGTEQYF.

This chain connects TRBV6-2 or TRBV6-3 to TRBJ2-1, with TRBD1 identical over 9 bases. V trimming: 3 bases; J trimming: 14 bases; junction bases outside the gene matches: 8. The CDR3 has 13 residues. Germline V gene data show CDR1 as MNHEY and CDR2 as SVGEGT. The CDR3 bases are TGTGCCAGCAGTTATGGAGGGACAGGGAGGGAGTTCTTC. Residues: CASSYGGTGREFF.

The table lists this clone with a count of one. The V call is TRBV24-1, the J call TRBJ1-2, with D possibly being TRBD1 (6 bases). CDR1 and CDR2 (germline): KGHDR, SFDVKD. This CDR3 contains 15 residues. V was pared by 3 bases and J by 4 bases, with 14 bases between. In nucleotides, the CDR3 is TGTGCCACCAGTGATCCGCAACAGGGCCCCTATGGCTACACCTTC. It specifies CATSDPQQGPYGYTF.

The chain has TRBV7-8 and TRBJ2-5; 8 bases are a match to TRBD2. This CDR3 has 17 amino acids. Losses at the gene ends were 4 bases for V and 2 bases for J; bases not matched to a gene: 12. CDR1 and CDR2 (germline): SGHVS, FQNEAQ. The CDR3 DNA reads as TGTGCCAGCAGCTGGGACCCTACTAGCGGAGAACAAGAGACCCAGTACTTC. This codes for CASSWDPTSGEQETQYF.

In DNA, the CDR3 is TGCGCCAGCAGCCGGGGACAGGAACACACAGATACGCAGTATTTT. Protein sequence: CASSRGQEHTDTQYF. The J gene is TRBJ2-3, the V gene TRBV4-3; 8 bases are a match to TRBD1. There are 15 residues in the CDR3. CDR1 LGHNA and CDR2 YSLEER come from the germline V gene. Germline trimming cut 4 bases from V and 2 bases from J; bases unmatched to any gene: 5.

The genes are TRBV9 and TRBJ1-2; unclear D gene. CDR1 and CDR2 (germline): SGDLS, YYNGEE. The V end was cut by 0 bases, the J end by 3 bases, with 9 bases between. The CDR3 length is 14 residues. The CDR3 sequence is CASSVALGDYGYTF. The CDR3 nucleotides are TGTGCCAGCAGCGTAGCCCTGGGAGACTATGGCTACACCTTC. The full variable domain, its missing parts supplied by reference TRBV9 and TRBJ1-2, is DSGVTQTPKHLITATGQRVTLRCSPRSGDLSVYWYQQSLDQGLQFLIQYYNGEERAKGNILERFSAQQFPDLHSELNLSSLELGDSALYFCASSVALGDYGYTFGSGTRLTVV.

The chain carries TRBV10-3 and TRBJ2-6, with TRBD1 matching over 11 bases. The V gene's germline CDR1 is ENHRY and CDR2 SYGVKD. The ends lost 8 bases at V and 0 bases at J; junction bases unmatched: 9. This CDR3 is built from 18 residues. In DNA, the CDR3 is TGTGCCATCTCTCCTGGACAGGGGGCAGGCTCTGGGGCCAACGTCCTGACTTTC. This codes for CAISPGQGAGSGANVLTF.

CDR3 bases: TGTGCCAGCAGGACAGGGGGCGTACACATTCAGTACTTC. This codes for CASRTGGVHIQYF. This chain joins TRBV2 and TRBJ2-4; 10 nucleotides align to TRBD1. CDR3 length: 13 residues. CDR1 SNHLY and CDR2 FYNNEI come from the germline V gene. J gave up 8 bases and V 6 bases, and 4 bases lay outside the gene matches.

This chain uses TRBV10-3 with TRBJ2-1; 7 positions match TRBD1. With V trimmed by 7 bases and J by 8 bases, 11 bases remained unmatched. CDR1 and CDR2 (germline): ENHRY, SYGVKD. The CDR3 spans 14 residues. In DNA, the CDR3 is TGTGCCATCAATCCAGGGGGTGTGAAAGATGAGCAGTTCTTC. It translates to CAINPGGVKDEQFF.

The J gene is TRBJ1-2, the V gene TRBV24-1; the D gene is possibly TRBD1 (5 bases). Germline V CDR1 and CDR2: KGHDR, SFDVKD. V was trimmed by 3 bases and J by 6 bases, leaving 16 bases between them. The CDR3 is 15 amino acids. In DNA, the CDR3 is TGTGCCACCAGTGATCCGACGCCGGGGACCAATGGCTACACCTTC. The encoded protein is CATSDPTPGTNGYTF.

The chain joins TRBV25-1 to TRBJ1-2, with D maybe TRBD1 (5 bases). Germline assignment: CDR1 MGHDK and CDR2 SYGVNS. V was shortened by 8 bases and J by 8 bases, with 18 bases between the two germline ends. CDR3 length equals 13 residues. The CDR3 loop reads CASLGGASLGYTF. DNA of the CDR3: TGTGCCAGCCTGGGCGGGGCTTCGTTGGGCTACACCTTC.

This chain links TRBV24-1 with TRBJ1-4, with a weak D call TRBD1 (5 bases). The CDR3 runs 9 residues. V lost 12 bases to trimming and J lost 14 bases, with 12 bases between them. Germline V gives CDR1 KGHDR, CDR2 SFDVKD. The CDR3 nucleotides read TGTGCCGCCGGGGCATTGCTGTTTTTT. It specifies CAAGALLFF.

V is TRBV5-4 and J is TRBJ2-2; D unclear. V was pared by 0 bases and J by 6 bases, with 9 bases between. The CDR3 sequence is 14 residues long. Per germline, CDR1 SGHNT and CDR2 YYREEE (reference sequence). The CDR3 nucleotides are TGTGCCAGCAGCTTGGTTCAGGCTTCCGGGGAGCTGTTTTTT. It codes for CASSLVQASGELFF. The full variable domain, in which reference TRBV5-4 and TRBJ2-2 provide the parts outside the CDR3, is ETGVTQSPTHLIKTRGQQVTLRCSSQSGHNTVSWYQQALGQGPQFIFQYYREEENGRGNFPPRFSGLQFPNYSSELNVNALELDDSALYLCASSLVQASGELFFGEGSRLTVL.

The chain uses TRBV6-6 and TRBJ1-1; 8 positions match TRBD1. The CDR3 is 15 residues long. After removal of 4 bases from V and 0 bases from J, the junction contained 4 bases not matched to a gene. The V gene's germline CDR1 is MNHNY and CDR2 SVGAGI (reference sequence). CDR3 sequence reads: CASSSGQGLNTEAFF. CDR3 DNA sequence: TGTGCCAGCAGTTCCGGACAGGGCTTGAACACTGAAGCTTTCTTT.

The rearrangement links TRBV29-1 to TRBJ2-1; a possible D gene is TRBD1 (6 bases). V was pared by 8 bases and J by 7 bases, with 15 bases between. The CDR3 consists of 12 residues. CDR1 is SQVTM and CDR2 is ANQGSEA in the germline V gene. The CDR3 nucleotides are TGCAGCTCTAGGACTCAGGGGAATGAGCAGTTCTTC. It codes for CSSRTQGNEQFF.

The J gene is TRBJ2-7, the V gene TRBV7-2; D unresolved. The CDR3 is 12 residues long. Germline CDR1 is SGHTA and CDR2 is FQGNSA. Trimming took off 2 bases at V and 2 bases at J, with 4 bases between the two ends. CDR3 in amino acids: CASSLRTYEQYF. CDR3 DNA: TGTGCCAGCAGCTTAAGGACCTACGAGCAGTACTTC.

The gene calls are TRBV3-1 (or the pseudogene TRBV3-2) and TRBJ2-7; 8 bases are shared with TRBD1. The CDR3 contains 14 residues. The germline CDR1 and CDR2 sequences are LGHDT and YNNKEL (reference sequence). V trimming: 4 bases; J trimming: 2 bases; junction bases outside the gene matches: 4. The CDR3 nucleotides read TGTGCCAGCAGCCTAGGGACAGGCCCCTACGAGCAGTACTTC. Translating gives CASSLGTGPYEQYF.

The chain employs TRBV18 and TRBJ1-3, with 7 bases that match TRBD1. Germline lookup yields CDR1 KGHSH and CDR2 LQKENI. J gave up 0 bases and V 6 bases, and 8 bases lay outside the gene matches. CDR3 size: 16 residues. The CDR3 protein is CASSLGQANSGNTIYF. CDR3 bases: TGTGCCAGCTCCCTCGGACAGGCGAACTCTGGAAACACCATATATTTT.

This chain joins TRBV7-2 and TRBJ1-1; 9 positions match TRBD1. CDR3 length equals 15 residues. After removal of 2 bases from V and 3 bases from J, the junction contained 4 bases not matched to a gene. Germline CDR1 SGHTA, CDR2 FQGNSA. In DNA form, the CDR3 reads TGTGCCAGCAGCTTAAACAGGGGGCTTTACACTGAAGCTTTCTTT. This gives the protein CASSLNRGLYTEAFF.

Written as DNA, the CDR3 is TGCAGTGCTCTTCTGAAGGGCGAGCAGTACTTC. This codes for CSALLKGEQYF. V usage is TRBV20-1 and J usage is TRBJ2-7; D is uncertain. Germline V lookup: CDR1 DFQATT, CDR2 SNEGSKA (reference sequence). Trimming stripped 5 bases from V and 6 bases from J, with 11 bases between. The CDR3 spans 11 residues.

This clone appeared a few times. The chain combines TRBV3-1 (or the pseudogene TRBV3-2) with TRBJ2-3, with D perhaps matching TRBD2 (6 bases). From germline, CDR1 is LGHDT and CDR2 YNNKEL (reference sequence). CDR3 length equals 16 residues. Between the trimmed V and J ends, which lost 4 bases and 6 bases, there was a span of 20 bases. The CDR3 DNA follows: TGTGCCAGCAGCCCCTTCGGGGGTTGGGTCCGGGATACGCAGTATTTT. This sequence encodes CASSPFGGWVRDTQYF.